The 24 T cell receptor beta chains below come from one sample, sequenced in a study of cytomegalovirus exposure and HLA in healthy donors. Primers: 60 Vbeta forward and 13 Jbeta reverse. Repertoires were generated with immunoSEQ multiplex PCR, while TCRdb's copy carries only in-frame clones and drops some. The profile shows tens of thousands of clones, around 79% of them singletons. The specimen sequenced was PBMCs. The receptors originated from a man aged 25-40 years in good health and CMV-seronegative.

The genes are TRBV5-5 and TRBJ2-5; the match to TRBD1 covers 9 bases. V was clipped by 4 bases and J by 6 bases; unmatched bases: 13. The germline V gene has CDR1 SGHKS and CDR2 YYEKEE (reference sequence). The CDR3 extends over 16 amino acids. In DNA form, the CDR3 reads TGTGCCAGCAGCCCCGGGACAGGGACAGGGTCGAAGACCCAGTACTTC. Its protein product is CASSPGTGTGSKTQYF.

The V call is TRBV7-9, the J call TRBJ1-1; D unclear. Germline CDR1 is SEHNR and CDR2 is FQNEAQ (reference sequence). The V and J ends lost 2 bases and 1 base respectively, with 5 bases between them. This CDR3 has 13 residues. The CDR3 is CASSLFQNTEAFF. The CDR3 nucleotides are TGTGCCAGCAGCTTATTCCAGAACACTGAAGCTTTCTTT.

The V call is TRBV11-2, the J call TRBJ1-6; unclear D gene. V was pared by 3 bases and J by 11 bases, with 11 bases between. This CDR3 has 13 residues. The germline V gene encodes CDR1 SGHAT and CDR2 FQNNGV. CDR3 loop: CASSFPGETPLHF. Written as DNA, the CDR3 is TGTGCCAGCAGCTTTCCCGGGGAGACACCCCTCCACTTT.

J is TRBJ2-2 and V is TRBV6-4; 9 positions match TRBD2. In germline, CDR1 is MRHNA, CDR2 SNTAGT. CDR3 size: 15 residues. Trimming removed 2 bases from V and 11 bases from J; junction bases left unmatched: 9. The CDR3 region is CASSDMTSGRGELFF. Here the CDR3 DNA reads TGTGCCAGCAGTGACATGACTAGCGGACGCGGAGAGCTGTTTTTT.

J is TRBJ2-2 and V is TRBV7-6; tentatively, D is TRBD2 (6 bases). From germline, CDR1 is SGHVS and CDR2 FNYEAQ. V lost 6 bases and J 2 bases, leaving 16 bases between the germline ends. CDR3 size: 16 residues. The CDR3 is CASSASVSGNTGELFF. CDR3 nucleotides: TGTGCCAGCAGTGCCAGCGTTAGCGGAAACACCGGGGAGCTGTTTTTT.

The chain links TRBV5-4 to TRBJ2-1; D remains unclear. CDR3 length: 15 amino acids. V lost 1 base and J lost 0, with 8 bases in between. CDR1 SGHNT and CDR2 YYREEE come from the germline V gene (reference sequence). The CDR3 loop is CASSLSVSSYNEQFF. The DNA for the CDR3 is TGTGCCAGCAGCTTGTCGGTGAGCTCCTACAATGAGCAGTTCTTC.

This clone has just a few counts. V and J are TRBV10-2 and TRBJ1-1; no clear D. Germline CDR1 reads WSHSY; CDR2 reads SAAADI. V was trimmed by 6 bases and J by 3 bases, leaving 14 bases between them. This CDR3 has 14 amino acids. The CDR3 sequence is CASRDPRAYTEAFF. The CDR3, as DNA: TGCGCCAGCAGAGACCCGAGGGCCTACACTGAAGCTTTCTTT.

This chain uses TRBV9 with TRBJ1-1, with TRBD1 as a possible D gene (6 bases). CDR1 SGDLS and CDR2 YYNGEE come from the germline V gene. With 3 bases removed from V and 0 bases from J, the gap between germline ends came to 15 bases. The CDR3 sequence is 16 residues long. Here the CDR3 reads CASSAADRTLNTEAFF. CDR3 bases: TGTGCCAGCAGCGCTGCAGACAGGACATTGAACACTGAAGCTTTCTTT.

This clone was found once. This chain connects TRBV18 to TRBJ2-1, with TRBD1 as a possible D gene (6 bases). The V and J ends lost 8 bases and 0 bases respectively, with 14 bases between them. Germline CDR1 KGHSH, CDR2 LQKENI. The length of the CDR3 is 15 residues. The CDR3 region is CASQVGTHSYNEQFF. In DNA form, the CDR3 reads TGTGCCAGCCAGGTGGGGACACACTCCTACAATGAGCAGTTCTTC.

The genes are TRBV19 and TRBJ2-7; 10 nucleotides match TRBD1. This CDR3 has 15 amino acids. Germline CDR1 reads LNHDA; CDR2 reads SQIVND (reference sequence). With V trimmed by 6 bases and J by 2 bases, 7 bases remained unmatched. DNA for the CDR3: TGTGCCAGTAGCCCCGAGGGGACAGGGGCCTACGAGCAGTACTTC. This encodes CASSPEGTGAYEQYF.

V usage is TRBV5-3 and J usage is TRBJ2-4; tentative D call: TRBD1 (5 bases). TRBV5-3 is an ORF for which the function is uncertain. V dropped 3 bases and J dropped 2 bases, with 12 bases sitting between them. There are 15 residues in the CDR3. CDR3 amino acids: CARSWAPGPKNIQYF. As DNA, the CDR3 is TGTGCCAGAAGCTGGGCTCCAGGGCCCAAAAACATTCAGTACTTC.

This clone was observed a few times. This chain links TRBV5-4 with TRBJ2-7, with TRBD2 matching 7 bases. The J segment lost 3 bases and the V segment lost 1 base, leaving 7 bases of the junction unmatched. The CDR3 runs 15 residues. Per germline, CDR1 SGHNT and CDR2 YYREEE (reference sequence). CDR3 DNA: TGTGCCAGCAGCTTGTGGGCTAGCGGAAACTACGAGCAGTACTTC. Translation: CASSLWASGNYEQYF.

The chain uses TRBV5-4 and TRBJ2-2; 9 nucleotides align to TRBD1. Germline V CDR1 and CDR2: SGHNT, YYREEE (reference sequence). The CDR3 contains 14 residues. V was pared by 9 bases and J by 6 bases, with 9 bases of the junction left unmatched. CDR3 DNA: TGTGCCACCACAAGACAGGGGGGTGCCGGGGAGCTGTTTTTT. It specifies CATTRQGGAGELFF.

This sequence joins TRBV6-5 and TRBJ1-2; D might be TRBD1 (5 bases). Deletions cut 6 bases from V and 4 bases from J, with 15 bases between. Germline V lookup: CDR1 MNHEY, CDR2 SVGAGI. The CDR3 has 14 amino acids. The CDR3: CASRQERGFYGYTF. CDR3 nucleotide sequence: TGTGCCAGCAGACAGGAAAGGGGCTTCTATGGCTACACCTTC.

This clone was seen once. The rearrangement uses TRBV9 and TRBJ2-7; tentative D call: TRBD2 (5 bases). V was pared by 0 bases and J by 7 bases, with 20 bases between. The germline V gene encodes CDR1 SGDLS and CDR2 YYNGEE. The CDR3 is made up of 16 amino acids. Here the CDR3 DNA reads TGTGCCAGCAGCGTAGGGAAGGGATTTAATTCGGGAGAGCAGTACTTC. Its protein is CASSVGKGFNSGEQYF.

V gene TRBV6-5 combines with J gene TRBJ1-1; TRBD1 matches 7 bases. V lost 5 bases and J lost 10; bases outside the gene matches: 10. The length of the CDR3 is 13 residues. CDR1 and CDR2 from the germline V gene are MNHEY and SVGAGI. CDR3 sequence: CASSVRQGSLAFF. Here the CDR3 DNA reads TGTGCCAGCAGTGTCCGACAGGGAAGTTTAGCTTTCTTT.

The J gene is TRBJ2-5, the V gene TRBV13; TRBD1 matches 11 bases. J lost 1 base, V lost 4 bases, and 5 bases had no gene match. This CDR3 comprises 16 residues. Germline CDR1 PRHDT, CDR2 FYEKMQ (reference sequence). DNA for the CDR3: TGTGCCAGCAGCTCGGGGGACAGGGGGTTCCAAGAGACCCAGTACTTC. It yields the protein CASSSGDRGFQETQYF.

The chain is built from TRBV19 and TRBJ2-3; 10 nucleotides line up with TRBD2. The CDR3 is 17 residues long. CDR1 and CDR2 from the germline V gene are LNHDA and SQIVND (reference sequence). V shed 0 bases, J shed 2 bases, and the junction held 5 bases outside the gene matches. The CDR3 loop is CASSIEVLAGSTDTQYF. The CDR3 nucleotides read TGTGCCAGTAGTATAGAGGTACTAGCGGGGTCCACAGATACGCAGTATTTT.

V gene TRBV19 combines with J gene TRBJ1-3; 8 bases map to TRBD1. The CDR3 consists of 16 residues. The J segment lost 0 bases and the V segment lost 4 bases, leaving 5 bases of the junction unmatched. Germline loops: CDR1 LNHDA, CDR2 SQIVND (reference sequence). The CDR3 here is CASSTGQGYSGNTIYF. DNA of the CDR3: TGTGCCAGTAGTACCGGACAGGGCTACTCTGGAAACACCATATATTTT.

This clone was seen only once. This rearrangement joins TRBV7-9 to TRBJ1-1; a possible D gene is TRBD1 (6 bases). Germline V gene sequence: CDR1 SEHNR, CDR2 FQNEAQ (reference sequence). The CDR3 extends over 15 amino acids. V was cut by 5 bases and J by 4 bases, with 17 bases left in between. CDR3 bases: TGTGCCAGCAGCCCGCCCAGGGGCATGCTCACTGAAGCTTTCTTT. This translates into CASSPPRGMLTEAFF.

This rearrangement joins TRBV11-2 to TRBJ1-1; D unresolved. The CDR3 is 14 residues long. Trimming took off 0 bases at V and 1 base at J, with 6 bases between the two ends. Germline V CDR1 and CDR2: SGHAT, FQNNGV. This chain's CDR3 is CASSLEGANTEAFF. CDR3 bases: TGTGCCAGCAGCTTAGAGGGAGCGAACACTGAAGCTTTCTTT.

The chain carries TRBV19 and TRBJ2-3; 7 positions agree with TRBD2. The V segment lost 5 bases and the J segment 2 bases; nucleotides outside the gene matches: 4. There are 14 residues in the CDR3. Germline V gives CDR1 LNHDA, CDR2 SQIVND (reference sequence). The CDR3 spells CASSWGRATDTQYF. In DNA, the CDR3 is TGTGCCAGTAGTTGGGGGAGGGCCACAGATACGCAGTATTTT.

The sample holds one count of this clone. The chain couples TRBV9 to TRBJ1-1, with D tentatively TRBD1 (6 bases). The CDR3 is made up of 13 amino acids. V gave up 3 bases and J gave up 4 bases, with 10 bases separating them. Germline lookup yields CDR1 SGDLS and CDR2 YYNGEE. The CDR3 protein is CASSEYRATEAFF. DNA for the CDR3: TGTGCCAGCAGCGAATACAGGGCCACTGAAGCTTTCTTT.

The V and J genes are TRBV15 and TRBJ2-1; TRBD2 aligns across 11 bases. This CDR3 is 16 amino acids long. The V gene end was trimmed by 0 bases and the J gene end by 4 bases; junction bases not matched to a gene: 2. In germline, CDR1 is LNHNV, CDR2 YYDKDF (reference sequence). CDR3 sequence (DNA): TGTGCCACCAGCAGAGAAGGGACTAGCGGTTACAATGAGCAGTTCTTC. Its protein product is CATSREGTSGYNEQFF.